The source of this T cell receptor (beta chain) is a study of response to subunit inactivated influenza vaccine. The trim removed 5 bases at V and 4 bases at J, leaving 3 bases unmatched. In germline, CDR1 is SGHNT, CDR2 YYREEE (reference sequence). This CDR3 spans 13 amino acids. TCRdb fed the RT-PCR reads into MiXCR, producing one record per CDR3 protein. This repertoire shows about 540,000 distinct CDR3 sequences, under 25% found once; its top ten account for under 3.5%. A further study also used this sample, focusing on T cells expressing NK-cell markers. That work contributes: cDNA encoding TCR beta was synthesized via 5'RACE template switching incorporating UMIs. Top CD8+ clonotypes included the dominant CD3+CD56+NKG2C+ clonotypes in several donors. The CD3+CD56-NKG2C+ fraction of a handful of donors was also led by these clonotypes. There remained a lack of clarity about HCMV specificity of expanded NKG2C+ T cell clones.

The TCR was taken from a man aged 50-59 years who received an inactivated influenza vaccine. J is TRBJ1-2 and V is TRBV5-4; 9 bases align to TRBD1. The source material was CD4+ T cells sorted from PBMCs, sampled about 13 days after vaccination. CDR3 protein: CASRGQGVYGYTF. The CDR3 nucleotides are TGTGCCAGCAGGGGACAGGGCGTCTATGGCTACACCTTC.